In this sample, the clone carrying this T cell receptor beta chain turned up a few times. The antigen remains undetermined. This sample was included in a study of T cells after yellow fever vaccination. Trimming took 0 bases from V and 1 from J, leaving 16 bases between them. The CDR3 is made up of 17 amino acids. Germline assignment: CDR1 LGHNA and CDR2 YNFKEQ. Template switching with 5'RACE generated the TCR cDNA and added a universal primer site and UMIs. TCRdb independently ran MiXCR on the 5' RACE reads; one entry per CDR3 protein. The data contain around 310,000 distinct CDR3 sequences, around 3.9% of them seen just once; the ten biggest clones take up 20% to 25%. Study results and caveats: Clones that expanded after primary vaccination mostly reappeared after the booster (roughly 96% CD4, approximately 85% CD8). Abundant clonotypes from the bulk population could get into FACS-sorted repertoires as contaminants. Weaker, the secondary response peaked sooner, at day 5 versus 15.

The rearrangement joins TRBV4-2 to TRBJ2-7, with D unclear. Material: PBMCs, obtained 5 days after the yellow fever booster vaccination. The sequence came from a man between 18 and 29 years old who received the YFV17D yellow fever vaccine. The CDR3, as DNA: TGTGCCAGCAGCCAAGAAAGTGTAGGGTCAGGATCCTACGAGCAGTACTTC. It codes for CASSQESVGSGSYEQYF.